A selection of T cell receptor beta chains follows, all from one sample in a study of lymphopenia after photon versus proton radiotherapy. Assay used: immunoSEQ multiplex PCR; TCRdb lists only in-frame clones, some missing. The sample lists 55,000 to 85,000 clones, 85% to 95% occurring once. The material sequenced was peripheral blood, taken from a patient treated with photon-based radiotherapy. The receptor set was obtained from a woman in her forties with cholangiocarcinoma. The CDR3 runs from the conserved cysteine through the conserved F or W. D genes are given only for firm matches.

>.|TRBV7-2|TRBJ1-2
TGTGCCAGCAGCCGTGGGGGGGCGCCCTCCTATGGCTACACCTTC
CASSRGGAPSYGYTF
>.|TRBV6-5|TRBJ1-2
TGTGCCAGCAGTTACCGGGGCCACCTCACATATGGCTACACCTTC
CASSYRGHLTYGYTF
>TRBD1|TRBV10-3|TRBJ1-1
TGTGCCATCAGTGAGAGGACAGGGCAAGCTTTCTTT
CAISERTGQAFF
>TRBD2|TRBV4-3|TRBJ2-1
TGCGCCAGCAGCCAAGGCCTAGGACTAGCGGGAAATGATGAGCAGTTCTTC
CASSQGLGLAGNDEQFF
>TRBD1|TRBV14|TRBJ2-5
TGTGCCAGCAGCCGGGCGGGACAGGCGAGAGAGACCCAGTACTTC
CASSRAGQARETQYF
>TRBD1|TRBV30|TRBJ1-2
TGTGCCTGGAGAGGGACAGGGGATGGCTACACCTTC
CAWRGTGDGYTF
>TRBD2|TRBV18|TRBJ2-7
TGTGCCAGCTCACCACTGGGCCTAGCGGGGGGCTACTACGAGCAGTACTTC
CASSPLGLAGGYYEQYF
>.|TRBV11-2|TRBJ2-4
TGTGCCAGCAGCTTTCACAGGGTAGCCAAAAACATTCAGTACTTC
CASSFHRVAKNIQYF
>.|TRBV9|TRBJ2-7
TGTGCCAGCAGCGTAGCATCGCAGTCCTACGAGCAGTACTTC
CASSVASQSYEQYF
>TRBD2|TRBV7-2|TRBJ2-7
TGTGCCAGCAGCTTAACTAGCGGGAGGGGGGTCTGGTACGAGCAGTACTTC
CASSLTSGRGVWYEQYF
>TRBD1|TRBV2|TRBJ2-7
TGTGCCAGCAGGGGACAGGGAAGCTACGAGCAGTACTTC
CASRGQGSYEQYF